Included here is one TCR beta chain sequence, with context. Its antigen is as yet unknown. This sample is drawn from a study of shared clonotypes between healthy human individuals. CDR1 is SGHVS, CDR2 FNYEAQ, per germline. CDR3 size: 14 residues. Germline trimming cut 5 bases from V and 0 bases from J; bases unmatched to any gene: 4. Study outcomes and limitations: Larger richness was generally estimated for naive than memory subsets.

It was CD45RO-negative cells, positively selected for CCR7, that made up naive CD8 cells, with terminally differentiated effector memory CD45RA+ cells excluded. Libraries were prepared by immunoSEQ multiplex PCR; TCRdb keeps only in-frame clonotypes and omits some of them. The sample records about 580,000 clones, 95% to 98% being singletons. The receptor's source is a man aged 25 to 40 in good health. V usage is TRBV7-6 and J usage is TRBJ2-7; the match to TRBD2 covers 7 bases. Sequenced: naive CD8+ T cells sorted from blood. The CDR3 sequence is CASSPSGVSYEQYF. For the CDR3, the DNA is TGTGCCAGCAGCCCGAGCGGGGTCTCCTACGAGCAGTACTTC.